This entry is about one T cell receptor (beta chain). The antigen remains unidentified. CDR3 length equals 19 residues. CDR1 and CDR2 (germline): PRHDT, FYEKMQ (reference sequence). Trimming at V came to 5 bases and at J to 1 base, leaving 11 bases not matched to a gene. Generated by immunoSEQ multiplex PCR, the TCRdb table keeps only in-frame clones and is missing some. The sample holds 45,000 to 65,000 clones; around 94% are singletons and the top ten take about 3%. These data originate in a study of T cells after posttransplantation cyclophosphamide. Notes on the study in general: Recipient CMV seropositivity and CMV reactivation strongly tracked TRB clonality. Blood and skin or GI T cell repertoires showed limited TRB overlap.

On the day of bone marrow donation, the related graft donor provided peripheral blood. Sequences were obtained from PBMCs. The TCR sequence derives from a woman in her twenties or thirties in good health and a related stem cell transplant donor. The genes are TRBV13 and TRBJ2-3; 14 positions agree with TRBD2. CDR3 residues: CASSPHKRTSGGRTDTQYF. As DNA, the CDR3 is TGTGCCAGCAGCCCTCACAAGAGGACTAGCGGGGGGCGCACAGATACGCAGTATTTT.